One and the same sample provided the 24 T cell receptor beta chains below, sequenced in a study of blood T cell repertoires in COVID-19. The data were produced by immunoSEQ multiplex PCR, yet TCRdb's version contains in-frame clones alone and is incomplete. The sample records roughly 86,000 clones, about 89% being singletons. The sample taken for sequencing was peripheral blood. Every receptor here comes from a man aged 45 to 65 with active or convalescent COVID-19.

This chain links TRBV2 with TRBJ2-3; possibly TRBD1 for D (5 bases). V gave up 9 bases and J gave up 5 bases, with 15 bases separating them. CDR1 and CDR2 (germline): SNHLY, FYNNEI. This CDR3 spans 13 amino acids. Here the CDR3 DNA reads TGTGCCAGAATGGGGCCCTCTAAAGATACGCAGTATTTT. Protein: CARMGPSKDTQYF.

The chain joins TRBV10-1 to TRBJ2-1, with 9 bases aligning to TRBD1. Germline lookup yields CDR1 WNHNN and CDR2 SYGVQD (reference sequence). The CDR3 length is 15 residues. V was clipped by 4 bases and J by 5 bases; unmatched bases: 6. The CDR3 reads CASSGGTGSHNEQFF. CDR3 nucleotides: TGCGCCAGCAGTGGAGGGACAGGGTCCCACAATGAGCAGTTCTTC.

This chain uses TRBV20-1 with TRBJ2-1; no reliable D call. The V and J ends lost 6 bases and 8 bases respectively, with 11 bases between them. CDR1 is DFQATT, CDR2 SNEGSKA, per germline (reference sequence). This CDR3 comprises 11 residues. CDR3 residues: CSARSGHEQFF. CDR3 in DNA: TGCAGTGCCCGGAGTGGCCATGAGCAGTTCTTC.

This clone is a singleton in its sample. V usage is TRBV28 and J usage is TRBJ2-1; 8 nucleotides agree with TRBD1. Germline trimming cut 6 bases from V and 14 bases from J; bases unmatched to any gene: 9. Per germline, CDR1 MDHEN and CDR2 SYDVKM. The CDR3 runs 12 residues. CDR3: CASSQQGAFEFF. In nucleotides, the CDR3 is TGTGCCAGCAGCCAGCAGGGGGCCTTTGAGTTCTTC.

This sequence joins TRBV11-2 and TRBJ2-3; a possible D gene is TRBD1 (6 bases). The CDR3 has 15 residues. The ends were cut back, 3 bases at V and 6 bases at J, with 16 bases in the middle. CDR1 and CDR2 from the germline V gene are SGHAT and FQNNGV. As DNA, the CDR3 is TGTGCCAGCAGCTTCCAAGCCAACAGGGAGGATACGCAGTATTTT. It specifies CASSFQANREDTQYF.

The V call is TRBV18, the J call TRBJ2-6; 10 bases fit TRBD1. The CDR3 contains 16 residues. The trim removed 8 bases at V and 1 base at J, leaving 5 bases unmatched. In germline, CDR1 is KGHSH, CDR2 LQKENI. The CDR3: CASHGQGVSGANVLTF. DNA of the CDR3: TGTGCCAGCCATGGACAGGGGGTGTCTGGGGCCAACGTCCTGACTTTC.

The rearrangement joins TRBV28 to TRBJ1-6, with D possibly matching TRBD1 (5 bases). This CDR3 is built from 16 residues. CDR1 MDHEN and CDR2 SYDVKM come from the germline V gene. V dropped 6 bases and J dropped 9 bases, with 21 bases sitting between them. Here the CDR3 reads CASRGGSAPSASPLHF. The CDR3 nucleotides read TGTGCCAGCAGGGGGGGGTCGGCACCCTCGGCTTCACCCCTCCACTTT.

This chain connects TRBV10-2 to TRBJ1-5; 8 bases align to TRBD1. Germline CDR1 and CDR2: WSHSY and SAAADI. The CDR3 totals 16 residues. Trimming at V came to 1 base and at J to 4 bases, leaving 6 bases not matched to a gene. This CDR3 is CASSEFDRGPNQPQHF. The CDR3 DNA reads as TGCGCCAGCAGTGAGTTTGACAGGGGTCCAAATCAGCCCCAGCATTTT.

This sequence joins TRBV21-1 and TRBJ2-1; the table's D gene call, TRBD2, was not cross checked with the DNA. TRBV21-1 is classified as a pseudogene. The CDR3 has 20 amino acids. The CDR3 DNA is TGTGCCAGCAGCAATACCGGGACTAGCGGCGTTTATAGCTCCTACAATGAGCAGTTCTTC. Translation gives CASSNTGTSGVYSSYNEQFF.

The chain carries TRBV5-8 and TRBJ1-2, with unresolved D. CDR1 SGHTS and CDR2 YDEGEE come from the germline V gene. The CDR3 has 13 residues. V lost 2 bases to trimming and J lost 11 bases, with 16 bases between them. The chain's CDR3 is CASSFGRSGGYTF. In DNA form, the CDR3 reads TGTGCCAGCAGCTTCGGCAGGTCTGGCGGGTACACCTTC.

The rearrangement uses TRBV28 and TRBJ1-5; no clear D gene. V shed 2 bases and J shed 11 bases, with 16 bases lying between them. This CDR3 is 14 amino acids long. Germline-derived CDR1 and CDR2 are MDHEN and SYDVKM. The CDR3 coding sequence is TGTGCCAGCAGTTTAGAGGGTTTGCCAGCAGCCCAGCATTTT. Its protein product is CASSLEGLPAAQHF.

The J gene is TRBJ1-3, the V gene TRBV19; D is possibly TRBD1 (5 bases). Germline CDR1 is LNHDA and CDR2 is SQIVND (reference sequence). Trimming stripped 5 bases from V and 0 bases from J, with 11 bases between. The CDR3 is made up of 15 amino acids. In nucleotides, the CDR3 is TGTGCCAGTAGTGCCGGGACTGGCTCTGGAAACACCATATATTTT. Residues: CASSAGTGSGNTIYF.

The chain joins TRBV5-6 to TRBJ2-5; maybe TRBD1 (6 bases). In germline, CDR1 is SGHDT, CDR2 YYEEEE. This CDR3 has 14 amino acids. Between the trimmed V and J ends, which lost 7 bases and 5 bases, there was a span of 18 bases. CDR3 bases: TGTGCCAGCCGGCCGCAGGGGTCGGTCGAGACCCAGTACTTC. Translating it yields CASRPQGSVETQYF.

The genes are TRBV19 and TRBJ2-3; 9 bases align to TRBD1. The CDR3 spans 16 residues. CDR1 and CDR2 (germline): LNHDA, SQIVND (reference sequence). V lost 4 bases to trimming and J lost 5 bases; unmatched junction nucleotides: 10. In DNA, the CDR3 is TGTGCCAGTAGTAGCCTCGGGACAGGGTATGGAGATACGCAGTATTTT. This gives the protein CASSSLGTGYGDTQYF.

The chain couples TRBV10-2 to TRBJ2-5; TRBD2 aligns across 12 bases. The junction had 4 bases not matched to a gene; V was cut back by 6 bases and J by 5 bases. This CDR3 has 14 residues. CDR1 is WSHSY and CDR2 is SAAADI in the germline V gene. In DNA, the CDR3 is TGCGCCAGCAGGACTAGCGGGGGTGTGGAGACCCAGTACTTC. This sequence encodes CASRTSGGVETQYF.

DNA of the CDR3: TGTGCCTGGAGTGAGGGGCCGTACAATCAGCCCCAGCATTTT. Translated, it gives CAWSEGPYNQPQHF. This chain joins TRBV30 and TRBJ1-5, with D perhaps matching TRBD1 (5 bases). The CDR3 is made up of 14 amino acids. The ends were cut back, 1 base at V and 3 bases at J, with 10 bases in the middle. Germline V gene data show CDR1 as GTSNPN and CDR2 as SVGIG (reference sequence).

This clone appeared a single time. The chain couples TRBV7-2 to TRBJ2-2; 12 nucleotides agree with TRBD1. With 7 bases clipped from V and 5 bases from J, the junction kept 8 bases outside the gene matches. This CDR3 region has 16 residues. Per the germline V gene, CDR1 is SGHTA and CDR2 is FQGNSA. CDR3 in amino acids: CASTSGQGAVTGELFF. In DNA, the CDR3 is TGTGCCAGCACCTCGGGACAGGGGGCAGTGACCGGGGAGCTGTTTTTT. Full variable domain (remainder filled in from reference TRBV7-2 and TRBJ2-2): GAGVSQSPSNKVTEKGKDVELRCDPISGHTALYWYRQSLGQGLEFLIYFQGNSAPDKSGLPSDRFSAERTGGSVSTLTIQRTQQEDSAVYLCASTSGQGAVTGELFFGEGSRLTVL.

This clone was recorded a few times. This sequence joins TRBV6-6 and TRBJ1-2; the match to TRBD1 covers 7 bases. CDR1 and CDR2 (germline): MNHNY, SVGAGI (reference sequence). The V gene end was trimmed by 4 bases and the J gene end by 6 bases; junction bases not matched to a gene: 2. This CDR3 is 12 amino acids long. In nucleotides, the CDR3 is TGTGCCAGCAGTTCCGGGACAGATGGCTACACCTTC. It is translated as CASSSGTDGYTF.

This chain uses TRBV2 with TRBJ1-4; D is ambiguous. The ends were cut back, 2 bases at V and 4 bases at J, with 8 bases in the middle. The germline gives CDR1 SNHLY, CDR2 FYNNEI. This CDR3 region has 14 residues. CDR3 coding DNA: TGTGCCAGCAGTGAATCGGGTTATAATGAAAAACTGTTTTTT. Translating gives CASSESGYNEKLFF.

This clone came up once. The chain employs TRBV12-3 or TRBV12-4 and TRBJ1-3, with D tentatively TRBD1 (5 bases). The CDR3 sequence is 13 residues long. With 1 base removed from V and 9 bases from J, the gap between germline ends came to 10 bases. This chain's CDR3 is CASSLEGRGTIYF. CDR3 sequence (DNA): TGTGCCAGCAGTTTAGAGGGGCGCGGCACCATATATTTT.

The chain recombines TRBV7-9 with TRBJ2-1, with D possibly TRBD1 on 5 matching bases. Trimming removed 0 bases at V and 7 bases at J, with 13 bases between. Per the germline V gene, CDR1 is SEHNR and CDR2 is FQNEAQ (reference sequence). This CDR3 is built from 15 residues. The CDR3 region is CASSLATAPSNEQFF. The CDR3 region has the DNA TGTGCCAGCAGCTTAGCGACAGCCCCTAGTAATGAGCAGTTCTTC.

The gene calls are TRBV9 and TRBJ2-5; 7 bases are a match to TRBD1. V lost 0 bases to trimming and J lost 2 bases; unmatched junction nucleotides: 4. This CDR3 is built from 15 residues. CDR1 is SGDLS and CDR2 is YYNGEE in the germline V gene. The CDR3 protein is CASSVVGGWQETQYF. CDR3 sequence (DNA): TGTGCCAGCAGCGTAGTAGGGGGCTGGCAAGAGACCCAGTACTTC.

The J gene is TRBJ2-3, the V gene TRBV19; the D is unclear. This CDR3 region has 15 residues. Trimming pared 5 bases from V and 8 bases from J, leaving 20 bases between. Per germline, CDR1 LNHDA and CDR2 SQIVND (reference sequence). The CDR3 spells CASSASPGSQGTQYF. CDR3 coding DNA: TGTGCCAGTAGTGCTTCCCCCGGGTCCCAAGGTACGCAGTATTTT.

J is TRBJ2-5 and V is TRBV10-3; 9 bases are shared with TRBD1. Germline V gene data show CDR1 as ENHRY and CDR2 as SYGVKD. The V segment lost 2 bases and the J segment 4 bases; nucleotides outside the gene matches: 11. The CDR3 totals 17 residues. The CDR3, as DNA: TGTGCCATCAGTGAGAATCCGGGGACAGGGTTTGGAGAGACCCAGTACTTC. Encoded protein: CAISENPGTGFGETQYF.